This T cell receptor (beta chain) was retrieved from a study of CD8 T cells in Susac syndrome. Germline V gene sequence: CDR1 SQVTM, CDR2 ANQGSEA. V dropped 6 bases and J dropped 9 bases, with 15 bases sitting between them. The CDR3 has 12 residues. TEMRA cells were enriched by FACS, and CD4+ and CD8+ T cells were negatively isolated. With random hexamers, about 0.45 to 1 ug RNA was reverse transcribed. An immunoSEQ multiplex PCR amplified TCR beta CDR3 over 54 Vbeta and 13 Jbeta. TCRdb redid the calling of the immunoSEQ multiplex PCR reads with MiXCR, one entry per CDR3 protein. The sample lists about 300,000 distinct CDR3 sequences; approximately 91% were seen once.

Sequenced input: CD8+ T cells from PBMCs. The chain links TRBV29-1 to TRBJ2-1; D is ambiguous. This receptor was taken from a human donor with multiple sclerosis. The CDR3 DNA reads as TGCAGCGTAGTTGACCCTCCTAGTGAGCAGTTCTTC. It is translated as CSVVDPPSEQFF.